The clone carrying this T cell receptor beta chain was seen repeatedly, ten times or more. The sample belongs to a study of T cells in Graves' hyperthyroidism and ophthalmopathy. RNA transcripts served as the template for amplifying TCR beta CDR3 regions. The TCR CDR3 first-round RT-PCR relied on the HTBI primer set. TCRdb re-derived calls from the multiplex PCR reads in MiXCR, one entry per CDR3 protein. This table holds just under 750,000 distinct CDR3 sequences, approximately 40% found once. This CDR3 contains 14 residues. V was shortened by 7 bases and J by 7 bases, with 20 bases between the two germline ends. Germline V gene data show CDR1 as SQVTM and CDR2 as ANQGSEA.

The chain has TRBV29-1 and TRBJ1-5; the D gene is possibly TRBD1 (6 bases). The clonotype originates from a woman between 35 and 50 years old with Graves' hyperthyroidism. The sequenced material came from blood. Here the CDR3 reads CSAGAGGRDQPQHF. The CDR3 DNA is TGCAGCGCAGGGGCCGGGGGACGTGACCAGCCCCAGCATTTT.